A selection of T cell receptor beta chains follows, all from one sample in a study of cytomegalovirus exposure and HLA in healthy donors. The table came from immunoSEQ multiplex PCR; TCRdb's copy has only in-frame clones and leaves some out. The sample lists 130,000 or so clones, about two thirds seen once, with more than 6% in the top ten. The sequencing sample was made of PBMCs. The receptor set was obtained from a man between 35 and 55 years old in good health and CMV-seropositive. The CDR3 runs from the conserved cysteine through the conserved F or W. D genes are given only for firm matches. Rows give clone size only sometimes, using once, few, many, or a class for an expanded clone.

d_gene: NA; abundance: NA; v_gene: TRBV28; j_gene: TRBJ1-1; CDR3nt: TGTGCCAGTAGTTTCCGTACAGGGAACACTGAAGCTTTCTTT; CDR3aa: CASSFRTGNTEAFF
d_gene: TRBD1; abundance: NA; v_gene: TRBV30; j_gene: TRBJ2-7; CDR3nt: TGTGCCTGGAGTCCGGCCCGGGACAGGGACTACGAGCAGTACTTC; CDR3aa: CAWSPARDRDYEQYF
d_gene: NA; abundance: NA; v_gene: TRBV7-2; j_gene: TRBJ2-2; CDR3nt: TGTGCCAGCACTAAAGCGGCAGGCTACACCGGGGAGCTGTTTTTT; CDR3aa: CASTKAAGYTGELFF
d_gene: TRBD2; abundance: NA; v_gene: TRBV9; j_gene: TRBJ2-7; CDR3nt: TGTGCCAGCAGCTACGGGGGGGACGAGCAGTACTTC; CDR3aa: CASSYGGDEQYF
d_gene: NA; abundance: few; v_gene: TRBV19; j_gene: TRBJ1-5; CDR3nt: TGTGCCAGTTCTCTAAGCCGGGAGCTTAATCAGCCCCAGCATTTT; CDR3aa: CASSLSRELNQPQHF
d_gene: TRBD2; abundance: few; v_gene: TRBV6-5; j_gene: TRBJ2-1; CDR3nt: TGTGCCAGCAGACAACTAGCGGGGGGAAGGAATGAGCAGTTCTTC; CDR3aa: CASRQLAGGRNEQFF
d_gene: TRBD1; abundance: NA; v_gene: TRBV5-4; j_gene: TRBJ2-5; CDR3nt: TGTGCCAGCAGCTTTGGGGGGACAGGGCAGGAGACCCAGTACTTC; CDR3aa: CASSFGGTGQETQYF
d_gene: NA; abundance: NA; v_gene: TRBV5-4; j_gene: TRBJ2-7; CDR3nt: TGTGCCAGCAGCTTGGCCGAGACAGGAGGCGACGAGCAGTACTTC; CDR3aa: CASSLAETGGDEQYF
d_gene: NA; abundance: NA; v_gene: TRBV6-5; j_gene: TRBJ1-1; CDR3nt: TGTGCCAGCAGTTATCGCGGGGGTGGCACTGAAGCTTTCTTT; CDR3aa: CASSYRGGGTEAFF
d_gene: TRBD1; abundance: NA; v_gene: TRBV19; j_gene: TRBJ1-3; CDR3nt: TGTGCCAGTAGCACCCAAGGACAGGGGTTCGCTGGAAACACCATATATTTT; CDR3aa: CASSTQGQGFAGNTIYF
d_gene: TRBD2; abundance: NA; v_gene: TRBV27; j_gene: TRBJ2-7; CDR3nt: TGTGCCAGCAGTATCCTAGCGGGCCTCTCCTACGAGCAGTACTTC; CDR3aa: CASSILAGLSYEQYF
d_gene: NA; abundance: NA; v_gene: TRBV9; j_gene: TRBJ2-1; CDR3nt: TGTGCCAGCAGCGTAGAGTGGGGATCCGGGGGGCGCAATGAGCAGTTCTTC; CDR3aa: CASSVEWGSGGRNEQFF
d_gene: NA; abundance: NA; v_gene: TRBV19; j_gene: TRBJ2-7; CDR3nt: TGTGCCAGTAGTTTAAACAGGCAGACCTACGAGCAGTACTTC; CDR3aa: CASSLNRQTYEQYF
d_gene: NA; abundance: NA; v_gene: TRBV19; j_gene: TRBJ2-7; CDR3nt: TGTGCCAGTAGTCCCAGGGGTATCAACGAGCAGTACTTC; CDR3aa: CASSPRGINEQYF
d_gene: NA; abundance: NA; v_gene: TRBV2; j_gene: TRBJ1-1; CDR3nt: TGTGCCAGCAGCACCCAGGGTTACACTGAAGCTTTCTTT; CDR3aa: CASSTQGYTEAFF
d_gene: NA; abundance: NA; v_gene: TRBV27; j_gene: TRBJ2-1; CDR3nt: TGTGCCAGCAGTTCAGCCAAACCGGGAGCCGAGCAGTTCTTC; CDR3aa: CASSSAKPGAEQFF
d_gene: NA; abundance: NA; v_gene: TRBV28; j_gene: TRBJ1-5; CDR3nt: TGTGCCAGCAGCCTCCGCGGGGGGGGTCAGCCCCAGCATTTT; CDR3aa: CASSLRGGGQPQHF
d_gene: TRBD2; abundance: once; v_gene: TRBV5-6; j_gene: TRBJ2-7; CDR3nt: TGTGCCAGCAGATACGGGACTAGCACTGCCTACGAGCAGTACTTC; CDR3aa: CASRYGTSTAYEQYF
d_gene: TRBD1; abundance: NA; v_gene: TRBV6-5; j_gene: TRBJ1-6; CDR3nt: TGTGCCAGCAGTTCCTCCTCCGGGACAGGGTGGTCACCCCTCCACTTT; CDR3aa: CASSSSSGTGWSPLHF
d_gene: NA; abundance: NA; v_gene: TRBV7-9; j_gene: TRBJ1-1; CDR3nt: TGTGCCAGCAGCCAAGGGGGGGGAGGGAAGAACACTGAAGCTTTCTTT; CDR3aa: CASSQGGGGKNTEAFF
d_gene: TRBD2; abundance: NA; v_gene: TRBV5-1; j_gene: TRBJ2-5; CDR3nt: TGCGCCAGCAGCATACTAGGACTAGCGGGAGGGGAGACCCAGTACTTC; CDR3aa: CASSILGLAGGETQYF
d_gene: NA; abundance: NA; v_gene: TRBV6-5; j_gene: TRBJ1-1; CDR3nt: TGTGCCAGCAGCCCCCGGCGGGGAAGTGCTGAAGCTTTCTTT; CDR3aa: CASSPRRGSAEAFF
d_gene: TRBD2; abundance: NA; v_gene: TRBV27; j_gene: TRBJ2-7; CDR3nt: TGTGCCAGCAGTATTAGCGGGAGGGCCTACGAGCAGTACTTC; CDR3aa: CASSISGRAYEQYF
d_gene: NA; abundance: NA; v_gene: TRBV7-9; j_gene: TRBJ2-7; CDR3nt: TGTTCCAGCAGCTTGACAGGAATCTACGAGCAGTACTTC; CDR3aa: CSSSLTGIYEQYF
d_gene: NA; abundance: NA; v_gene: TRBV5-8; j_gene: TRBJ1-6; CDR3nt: TGTGCCAGCAGCTTGCGGGGTATCGGTAATTCACCCCTCCACTTT; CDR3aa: CASSLRGIGNSPLHF
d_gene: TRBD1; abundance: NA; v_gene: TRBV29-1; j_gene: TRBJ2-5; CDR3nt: TGCAGCGTTGAATTACAGGGGGCAGGGGAGCAGTACTTC; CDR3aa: CSVELQGAGEQYF
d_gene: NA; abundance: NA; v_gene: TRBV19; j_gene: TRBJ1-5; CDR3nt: TGTGCCAGTAGTATTGGCTCCGGCGGAAATCAGCCCCAGCATTTT; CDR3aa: CASSIGSGGNQPQHF
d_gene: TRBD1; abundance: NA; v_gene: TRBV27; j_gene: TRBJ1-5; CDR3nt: TGTGCCAGCAGTTCGGGGGACAGGGCGGATCAGCCCCAGCATTTT; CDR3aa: CASSSGDRADQPQHF
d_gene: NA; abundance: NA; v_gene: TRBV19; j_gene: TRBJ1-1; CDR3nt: TGTGCCAGTAGTATAGAGGCACAGGCGATCACTGAAGCTTTCTTT; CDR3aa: CASSIEAQAITEAFF